The 14 T cell receptor beta chains below come from one sample, sequenced in a study of Ad26.COV2.S vaccination and SARS-CoV-2 variants. The table came from immunoSEQ multiplex PCR; TCRdb's copy has only in-frame clones and leaves some out. The sample records about 350,000 clones, about 88% being singletons. Treatment: over 15 received Ad26.COV2.S at low or high dose, single or two shots; several received placebo; per-sample allocation not given. Day 63 after the first vaccine or placebo injection was the time point for sampling. The sequencing here drew on peripheral blood, taken in a trial of Ad26.COV2.S vaccine versus placebo. All receptors come from a person between 18 and 60 years old who received the Ad26.COV2.S COVID-19 vaccine or a placebo.

This rearrangement joins TRBV4-3 to TRBJ2-7; D is ambiguous. The CDR3 is 15 amino acids. Trimming stripped 1 base from V and 2 bases from J, with 12 bases between. Germline CDR1 is LGHNA and CDR2 is YSLEER. DNA of the CDR3: TGCGCCAGCAGCCAAGTTCGAGCTGCCCCCTACGAGCAGTACTTC. Translating gives CASSQVRAAPYEQYF.

The V call is TRBV6-5, the J call TRBJ1-1; 7 bases match TRBD1. V gave up 6 bases and J gave up 3 bases; unmatched junction bases: 10. The CDR3 length is 15 residues. CDR1 is MNHEY, CDR2 SVGAGI, per germline. The CDR3 nucleotides read TGTGCCAGCAGGTCTAGACAGGGAGGTTACACTGAAGCTTTCTTT. The encoded protein is CASRSRQGGYTEAFF.

V is TRBV2 and J is TRBJ2-2, with TRBD2 identical over 9 bases. The trim removed 8 bases at V and 6 bases at J, leaving 7 bases unmatched. This CDR3 has 14 residues. The germline V gene encodes CDR1 SNHLY and CDR2 FYNNEI. The chain's CDR3 is CASGERGVPGELFF. In nucleotides, the CDR3 is TGTGCCAGCGGGGAGCGGGGGGTCCCCGGGGAGCTGTTTTTT. The full variable domain, completed using reference TRBV2 and TRBJ2-2, is EPEVTQTPSHQVTQMGQEVILRCVPISNHLYFYWYRQILGQKVEFLVSFYNNEISEKSEIFDDQFSVERPDGSNFTLKIRSTKLEDSAMYFCASGERGVPGELFFGEGSRLTVL.

This chain connects TRBV5-1 to TRBJ2-3, with no clear D. Trimming pared 0 bases from V and 6 bases from J, leaving 11 bases between. This CDR3 is built from 14 residues. Looked up from germline, CDR1 is SGHRS and CDR2 is YFSETQ. In nucleotides, the CDR3 is TGCGCCAGCAGCTTGGACCCGCTTGGTGATACGCAGTATTTT. Residues: CASSLDPLGDTQYF.

This chain joins TRBV6-5 and TRBJ1-1, with 8 positions matching TRBD1. The CDR3 has 15 residues. V lost 6 bases, J lost 7 bases, and 13 bases stayed unmatched. In germline, CDR1 is MNHEY, CDR2 SVGAGI. The DNA for the CDR3 is TGTGCCAGCAGCTCACCCAACAGGGGGTACATTGAAGCTTTCTTT. This encodes CASSSPNRGYIEAFF.

The V gene is TRBV28, the J gene TRBJ2-7; D is undetermined. This CDR3 has 13 amino acids. V lost 4 bases and J lost 0, with 7 bases in between. Germline CDR1 MDHEN, CDR2 SYDVKM. The CDR3 reads CASSWRSSYEQYF. DNA of the CDR3: TGTGCCAGCAGTTGGCGGTCCTCCTACGAGCAGTACTTC.

The genes are TRBV7-9 and TRBJ2-1, with 9 bases aligning to TRBD2. Germline V gives CDR1 SEHNR, CDR2 FQNEAQ (reference sequence). The trim removed 5 bases at V and 9 bases at J, leaving 17 bases unmatched. The CDR3 sequence is 17 residues long. The CDR3 DNA follows: TGTGCCAGCAGCCCCCTGTTTTTGGCGGGAGGGCCAAGTGAGCAGTTCTTC. Residues: CASSPLFLAGGPSEQFF. Based on the CDR3 plus reference TRBV7-9 and TRBJ2-1, the full variable domain is DTGVSQNPRHKITKRGQNVTFRCDPISEHNRLYWYRQTLGQGPEFLTYFQNEAQLEKSRLLSDRFSAERPKGSFSTLEIQRTEQGDSAMYLCASSPLFLAGGPSEQFFGPGTRLTVL.

The J gene is TRBJ2-5, the V gene TRBV7-9, with TRBD2 matching over 7 bases. Germline values: CDR1 SEHNR, CDR2 FQNEAQ (reference sequence). J lost 5 bases, V lost 2 bases, and 11 bases had no gene match. The CDR3 has 16 residues. The CDR3 DNA is TGTGCCAGCAGCTTATCGGACCGGGGGGAGTGGGAGACCCAGTACTTC. This gives the protein CASSLSDRGEWETQYF.

This rearrangement joins TRBV28 to TRBJ2-3, with 11 bases lining up with TRBD2. The germline V gene has CDR1 MDHEN and CDR2 SYDVKM. V shed 3 bases, J shed 3 bases, and the junction held 8 bases outside the gene matches. The CDR3 is 17 amino acids. CDR3 coding DNA: TGTGCCAGCAGTTTTCCTCTCGGGACTAGCGGAACAGATACGCAGTATTTT. It encodes CASSFPLGTSGTDTQYF.

J is TRBJ2-7 and V is TRBV7-6; D could derive from TRBD1 or TRBD2 (5 bases each). The CDR3 runs to 14 residues. The ends were cut back, 2 bases at V and 6 bases at J, with 14 bases in the middle. Germline V gene sequence: CDR1 SGHVS, CDR2 FNYEAQ. The CDR3 spells CASSLNSGRGEQYF. The CDR3 bases are TGTGCCAGCAGCTTAAATTCAGGGAGAGGCGAGCAGTACTTC. The full variable domain, its missing parts supplied by reference TRBV7-6 and TRBJ2-7, is GAGVSQSPRYKVTKRGQDVALRCDPISGHVSLYWYRQALGQGPEFLTYFNYEAQQDKSGLPNDRFSAERPEGSISTLTIQRTEQRDSAMYRCASSLNSGRGEQYFGPGTRLTVT.

This clone was counted a single time. V gene TRBV7-9 combines with J gene TRBJ2-2; D is undetermined. CDR1 is SEHNR and CDR2 is FQNEAQ in the germline V gene (reference sequence). V was trimmed by 3 bases and J by 12 bases, leaving 11 bases between them. The CDR3 extends over 12 amino acids. CDR3 nucleotides: TGTGCCAGCAGCTTCCCCGCAGAAAAGCTGTTTTTT. Protein: CASSFPAEKLFF.

The V and J genes are TRBV6-5 and TRBJ1-1; tentatively, D is TRBD1 (6 bases). The length of the CDR3 is 14 residues. Germline values: CDR1 MNHEY, CDR2 SVGAGI. Trimming removed 6 bases from V and 1 base from J, with 12 bases in between. The chain's CDR3 is CASRGPGENTEAFF. The CDR3 nucleotides read TGTGCCAGCAGGGGTCCAGGGGAGAACACTGAAGCTTTCTTT.

The V gene is TRBV19, the J gene TRBJ2-2, with 10 bases identical to TRBD1. V shed 10 bases, J shed 7 bases, and the junction held 15 bases outside the gene matches. The CDR3 is 16 residues long. The V gene's germline CDR1 is LNHDA and CDR2 SQIVND (reference sequence). The CDR3 sequence: CATRSPGQGKGGELFF. CDR3 in DNA: TGTGCCACTAGAAGCCCGGGACAGGGGAAAGGCGGGGAGCTGTTTTTT.

This sequence joins TRBV7-8 and TRBJ2-5; 10 bases line up with TRBD2. The germline V gene encodes CDR1 SGHVS and CDR2 FQNEAQ. This CDR3 has 18 residues. V shed 3 bases and J 5 bases; nucleotides not matched to a gene: 15. The CDR3 here is CASSFMVASGGAEETQYF. As DNA, the CDR3 is TGTGCCAGCAGCTTTATGGTCGCAAGCGGGGGGGCCGAGGAGACCCAGTACTTC. Combining the CDR3 with reference TRBV7-8 and TRBJ2-5 gives the whole variable domain GAGVSQSPRYKVAKRGQDVALRCDPISGHVSLFWYQQALGQGPEFLTYFQNEAQLDKSGLPSDRFFAERPEGSVSTLKIQRTQQEDSAVYLCASSFMVASGGAEETQYFGPGTRLLVL.